The 4 T cell receptor beta chains below come from one sample, sequenced in a study of T cell responses to AZD1222 COVID-19 vaccine. Produced via immunoSEQ multiplex PCR; TCRdb's table is partial and in-frame only. Among approximately 130,000 clones, 89% were seen once, and the ten largest hold about 9.9%. This specimen consisted of peripheral blood, obtained 28 days after the second AZD1222 dose. The receptor set was obtained from an adult who received the AZD1222 COVID-19 vaccine.

The chain couples TRBV6-5 to TRBJ1-5; 7 bases fit TRBD1. Germline V CDR1 and CDR2: MNHEY, SVGAGI. CDR3 length: 13 residues. V lost 6 bases, J lost 4 bases, and 3 bases stayed unmatched. CDR3 sequence reads: CASRTGTNQPQHF. CDR3 in DNA: TGTGCCAGCAGGACAGGGACAAATCAGCCCCAGCATTTT.

The rearrangement links TRBV5-4 to TRBJ2-3, with 8 bases aligning to TRBD2. After removal of 10 bases from V and 2 bases from J, the junction contained 6 bases not matched to a gene. CDR1 SGHNT and CDR2 YYREEE come from the germline V gene (reference sequence). The CDR3 length is 13 residues. The CDR3 DNA reads TGTGCCGGCCGGGAGGGCACCACAGATACGCAGTATTTT. Translated: CAGREGTTDTQYF. Variable domain in full (rest from reference TRBV5-4 and TRBJ2-3): ETGVTQSPTHLIKTRGQQVTLRCSSQSGHNTVSWYQQALGQGPQFIFQYYREEENGRGNFPPRFSGLQFPNYSSELNVNALELDDSALYLCAGREGTTDTQYFGPGTRLTVL.

The gene calls are TRBV12-5 and TRBJ2-4; D assignment may be TRBD1 or TRBD2 (5 bases each). V was pared by 5 bases and J by 3 bases, with 11 bases between. This CDR3 contains 14 residues. Germline CDR1 is LGHNT and CDR2 is FRNRAP. CDR3 amino acids: CASGLGTVKNIQYF. The CDR3 nucleotides are TGTGCTAGTGGTCTCGGGACGGTCAAAAACATTCAGTACTTC.

This chain joins TRBV29-1 and TRBJ1-6, with TRBD1 identical over 7 bases. CDR1 SQVTM and CDR2 ANQGSEA come from the germline V gene. V lost 5 bases and J lost 9; bases outside the gene matches: 7. The CDR3 consists of 13 residues. CDR3 region: CSVSTGESSPLHF. The DNA for the CDR3 is TGCAGCGTTTCTACAGGGGAGAGTTCACCCCTCCACTTT. The variable domain in full, with the rest retrieved from reference TRBV29-1 and TRBJ1-6, is SAVISQKPSRDICQRGTSLTIQCQVDSQVTMMFWYRQQPGQSLTLIATANQGSEATYESGFVIDKFPISRPNLTFSTLTVSNMSPEDSSIYLCSVSTGESSPLHFGNGTRLTVT.